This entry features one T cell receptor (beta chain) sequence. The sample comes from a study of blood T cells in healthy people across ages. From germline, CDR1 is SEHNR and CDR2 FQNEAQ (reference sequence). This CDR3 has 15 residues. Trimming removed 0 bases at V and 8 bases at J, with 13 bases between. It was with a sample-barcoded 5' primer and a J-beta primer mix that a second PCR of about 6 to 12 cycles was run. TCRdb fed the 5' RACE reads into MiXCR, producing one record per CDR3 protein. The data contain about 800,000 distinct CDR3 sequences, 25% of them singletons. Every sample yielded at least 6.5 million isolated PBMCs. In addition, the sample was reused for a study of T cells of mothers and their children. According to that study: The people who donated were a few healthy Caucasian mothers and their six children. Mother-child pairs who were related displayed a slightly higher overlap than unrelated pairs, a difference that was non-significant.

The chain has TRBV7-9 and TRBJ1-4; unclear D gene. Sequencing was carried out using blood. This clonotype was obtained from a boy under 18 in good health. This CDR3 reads CASSLARRELEKLFF. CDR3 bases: TGTGCCAGCAGCTTAGCGCGGAGGGAGTTGGAAAAACTGTTTTTT.